Here is one T cell receptor (beta chain) with its context. Its specificity is not known. Busulfan-fludarabine conditioning, marrow transplant, and cyclophosphamide on days +3 and +4 were administered. This entry is derived from a study of T cells after posttransplantation cyclophosphamide. After removal of 7 bases from V and 1 base from J, the junction contained 4 bases not matched to a gene. Germline CDR1 SGHRS, CDR2 YFSETQ. CDR3 length: 14 amino acids. Points from the study as a whole: Later post-transplant blood repertoires were often dominated by donor CD8+ memory clones. Recipient CMV seropositivity and CMV reactivation strongly tracked TRB clonality. Blood and skin or GI T cell repertoires showed limited TRB overlap.

TCRdb's copy holds only in-frame clones and misses some; the assay was immunoSEQ multiplex PCR. The profile shows about 43,000 clones, roughly 88% of them singletons. This rearrangement joins TRBV5-1 to TRBJ2-1; 8 positions match TRBD2. Sequences were derived from PBMCs, sampled about 60 days after allogeneic stem cell transplant with posttransplant cyclophosphamide. The receptor was derived from a male patient aged 60-69 years who received an allogeneic stem cell transplant from a related donor and was CMV-positive. Some T cells here may be from the graft donor. The CDR3 sequence is CASGSGESYNEQFF. The CDR3 DNA is TGCGCCAGCGGTAGCGGGGAGTCCTACAATGAGCAGTTCTTC.